The present T cell receptor (beta chain) was sequenced within a study of T cell therapy after organ transplantation. Study context: After therapy, patients were monitored for around seven months. Patients received a median of 1.92 x 10^8 CMV-specific T cells over 2 to 6 infusions. Broader study findings: Minimal repertoire change after therapy followed marked pretherapy expansions in nonresponders.

CDR1 and CDR2 (germline): SGHKS, YYEKEE (reference sequence). The CDR3 contains 18 residues. V was shortened by 3 bases and J by 0 bases, with 21 bases between the two germline ends. Method: immunoSEQ multiplex PCR; TCRdb's copy keeps in-frame clones and lacks some. In the table there are about 48,000 clones, about 94% of which are singletons. Concerning this clone itself: Antigen: not known.

This material consisted of CD8+ T cells from blood, taken before autologous CMV-specific T cell therapy. The chain employs TRBV5-5 and TRBJ1-1; possible D gene TRBD1, 6 bases. The clonotype comes from a human patient who had received a solid organ transplant and had CMV disease. Here the CDR3 DNA reads TGTGCCAGCAGCTCCATCTTGACAGGCTTCGGTATGAACACTGAAGCTTTCTTT. Its translation is CASSSILTGFGMNTEAFF. The full variable domain, rest sourced from reference TRBV5-5 and TRBJ1-1, is DAGVTQSPTHLIKTRGQQVTLRCSPISGHKSVSWYQQVLGQGPQFIFQYYEKEERGRGNFPDRFSARQFPNYSSELNVNALLLGDSALYLCASSSILTGFGMNTEAFFGQGTRLTVV.